The sequence of this T cell receptor beta chain was determined in a study of T cell responses to AZD1222 COVID-19 vaccine. Some clones are missing from TCRdb's copy, which holds only in-frame ones; the method was immunoSEQ multiplex PCR. The repertoire holds more than 150,000 clones, roughly 92% seen once, with about 10% in the top ten. Concerning this clone: Its antigen is not identified.

The V and J ends lost 8 bases and 8 bases respectively, with 19 bases between them. The CDR3 is made up of 14 amino acids. CDR1 is MNHEY and CDR2 is SMNVEV in the germline V gene (reference sequence). Study results and limitations: With two AZD1222 doses given, Spike-specific TCR breadth and depth both rose. Among vaccine-associated CD4 TCRs, coverage spanned spike, with dominance at 160-218 and 743-854.

This specimen consisted of peripheral blood, obtained on day 0 of AZD1222 vaccination. This chain links TRBV27 with TRBJ2-1; D remains ambiguous. The clonotype comes from an adult in good health. The CDR3 nucleotides are TGTGCCAGCTCTCCGGGCACTCCGATCGATGAGCAGTTCTTC. Encoded protein: CASSPGTPIDEQFF.